This T cell receptor beta chain was documented in a study of blood T cell repertoires in COVID-19. Overall study context: The United States, Italy and Spain provided the acute and convalescent COVID-19 samples. The cDNA or gDNA used as material had been derived from T cells, B-cell-depleted T cells, or PBMCs.

This CDR3 region has 13 residues. V lost 10 bases and J lost 3, with 13 bases in between. Profiled with immunoSEQ multiplex PCR; TCRdb holds only in-frame clones, not every one. The sample yields roughly 130,000 clones, roughly 86% seen once. This sequence was found in a woman aged 55-70 years with acute or convalescent COVID-19. The rearrangement uses TRBV12-3 or TRBV12-4 and TRBJ1-3, with D tentatively TRBD1 (5 bases). Sample: peripheral blood. The CDR3 DNA follows: TGTGCCACCGACGTAGGGGATGGAAACACCATATATTTT. The encoded protein is CATDVGDGNTIYF.